This T cell receptor (beta chain) originates from a study of blood T cell repertoires in COVID-19. On the study more broadly: Italy, Spain and the United States were the sources of the convalescent and acute COVID-19 samples. T cells, B-cell-depleted T cells, or PBMCs provided the cDNA or gDNA that served as material.

The data were produced by immunoSEQ multiplex PCR, yet TCRdb's version contains in-frame clones alone and is incomplete. This table holds about 310,000 clones, about 89% found once. The V segment lost 5 bases and the J segment 4 bases; nucleotides outside the gene matches: 4. This CDR3 has 14 amino acids. Per the germline V gene, CDR1 is MNHEY and CDR2 is SVGAGI. The chain links TRBV6-5 to TRBJ1-1, with 10 bases aligning to TRBD1. This clonotype was obtained from a man between 60 and 75 years old who had recovered from COVID-19. Sequencing used PBMCs or T cells enriched from blood (not recorded which). The CDR3 sequence is CASSMTGGGTEAFF. The CDR3 region has the DNA TGTGCCAGCAGTATGACAGGGGGCGGCACTGAAGCTTTCTTT.